These T cell receptor beta chains were read from a single sample in a study of T cells after posttransplantation cyclophosphamide. The data were produced by immunoSEQ multiplex PCR, yet TCRdb's version contains in-frame clones alone and is incomplete. This repertoire lists 40,000 to 60,000 clones without singletons; 2% to 2.5% sits in the top ten. What was sequenced was PBMCs. These receptors originate from a man in his forties in good health, CMV-negative, and a related stem cell transplant donor. Both conserved end residues are trimmed from each CDR3. Fields, in order: V gene, CDR3 length, J gene, D gene, CDR3 protein. A D gene is named only where the DNA matches it firmly.

TRBV10-1,12,TRBJ2-1,-,ARLRDTTYNEQF
TRBV11-1,13,TRBJ2-7,-,ASSRFGASTYEQY
TRBV6-6,13,TRBJ2-5,TRBD1,ASSPLWGTEETQY
TRBV19,10,TRBJ1-5,-,ASSMPDQPQH
TRBV7-9,12,TRBJ2-7,-,ASSDESSSYEQY
TRBV28,17,TRBJ2-7,TRBD1,ASSLRAGQGNQPPYEQY
TRBV11-2,15,TRBJ1-2,TRBD1,ASSLEVRTGTNYGYT
TRBV7-2,11,TRBJ1-1,-,ASSLSVNTEAF
TRBV10-3,14,TRBJ2-3,TRBD2,PLASGIGACTDTQY
TRBV9,13,TRBJ2-1,TRBD2,ASSVVRGAYNEQF
TRBV5-1,13,TRBJ2-1,TRBD2,ASSLGLADHNEQF
TRBV27,13,TRBJ1-1,-,ASSSLGSGNTEAF
TRBV27,14,TRBJ2-5,TRBD2,ASSRTSGSIEETQY
TRBV11-3,11,TRBJ2-2,-,ASSFPPAGELF
TRBV28,17,TRBJ2-6,-,ASSLRLWRSGSGANVLT
TRBV19,12,TRBJ1-1,-,ASSMRSLNTEAF
TRBV4-3,12,TRBJ2-5,-,ASSQEAQQETQY
TRBV10-3,13,TRBJ2-5,TRBD2,AISVGTSGEETQY
TRBV7-9,12,TRBJ2-7,-,ASNQGAISYEQY
TRBV15,11,TRBJ2-1,TRBD2,ATGTSGYNEQF
TRBV7-9,13,TRBJ2-1,-,AGWESGSPGIEQF
TRBV2,11,TRBJ2-7,TRBD1,ASSPGQSYEQY
TRBV6-1,13,TRBJ1-1,TRBD1,ASSVDPQGHTEAF
TRBV29-1,11,TRBJ2-7,TRBD1,SVEWDSSYEQY
TRBV19,15,TRBJ1-2,TRBD1,ASSISPGTGSHYGYT
TRBV6-4,10,TRBJ2-7,-,AIPWTCYEQY
TRBV29-1,10,TRBJ1-1,TRBD1,SAGQGGVEAF
TRBV21-1,13,TRBJ2-7,-,ASSTSRDRAYEQY
TRBV7-9,14,TRBJ2-1,TRBD2,ASSPPSGSGYNEQF
TRBV28,17,TRBJ2-1,TRBD2,ASSLFIPGVAGGKNEQF
TRBV29-1,16,TRBJ2-6,TRBD1,SVESEGTDSSGANVLT
TRBV9,11,TRBJ1-3,-,ASSVGNRNTIY